This TCR beta chain was found in a study of blood T cell repertoires in COVID-19. In the study overall: The United States, Italy and Spain provided the acute and convalescent COVID-19 samples. The cDNA or gDNA used as material had been derived from T cells, B-cell-depleted T cells, or PBMCs.

The authors' processing: The assay estimated nucleated cells by amplifying reference gene primers. TCRdb keeps only in-frame clones here, not all; method: immunoSEQ multiplex PCR. V and J calls and clone size follow that table, whereas D and trimming were derived from the DNA. Of over 95,000 clones detected, 75% to 90% appear once; the ten largest clones hold around 4.5%. This clone was detected only a few times. V trimming: 4 bases; J trimming: 4 bases; junction bases outside the gene matches: 5. The CDR3 consists of 15 residues. Germline lookup yields CDR1 SGHTA and CDR2 FQGTGA. The material sequenced was peripheral blood. The sequence was obtained from a woman aged 45 to 65 with acute or convalescent COVID-19. This sequence joins TRBV7-3 and TRBJ1-3; 9 nucleotides line up with TRBD1. The CDR3 region is CASSYTGTGGNTIYF. DNA for the CDR3: TGTGCCAGCAGCTATACCGGGACAGGGGGAAACACCATATATTTT.